One sample yielded the 32 T cell receptor beta chains listed below, sequenced in a study of chemoradiotherapy in HPV16-positive cancers. Profiled with immunoSEQ multiplex PCR; TCRdb holds only in-frame clones, not every one. This table holds approximately 20,000 clones, approximately 89% found once. The sample in question was blood, obtained from a patient who underwent chemoradiotherapy. These receptors came from a human donor with HPV-associated anogenital cancer.

A note on this clone: The junction differs from germline at one of its ends, possibly a read error. The rearrangement uses TRBV7-7 and TRBJ2-5, with 10 positions matching TRBD2. In germline, CDR1 is SSHAT, CDR2 FNYEAQ (reference sequence). The CDR3 runs 16 residues. The CDR3 sequence: CASSPGLAVYQETQYF. The CDR3, as DNA: TGTGCTAGCAGCCCCGGACTAGCGGTATACCAAGAGACCCAGTACTTC.

This clone has just one count. The rearrangement links TRBV18 to TRBJ2-7; 9 bases match TRBD1. This CDR3 is 16 amino acids long. Germline V gene lookup returns CDR1 KGHSH and CDR2 LQKENI. V lost 3 bases, J lost 5 bases, and 11 bases stayed unmatched. The DNA of the CDR3 is TGTGCCAGCTCACCCCTACCGGGACAGGGCGGCCACGAGCAGTACTTC. Protein product: CASSPLPGQGGHEQYF.

V is TRBV10-2 and J is TRBJ2-7, with a tentative D call TRBD1 (6 bases). This CDR3 is built from 12 residues. Germline loops: CDR1 WSHSY, CDR2 SAAADI. V was pared by 7 bases and J by 3 bases, with 10 bases between. The CDR3 loop is CASKQGFYEQYF. The CDR3, as DNA: TGCGCCAGCAAACAGGGATTCTACGAGCAGTACTTC.

The chain is built from TRBV29-1 and TRBJ1-2; 8 nucleotides match TRBD1. Germline CDR1 is SQVTM and CDR2 is ANQGSEA. Trimming cost V 8 bases and J 4 bases; bases outside gene matches: 9. The CDR3 covers 13 residues. In DNA form, the CDR3 reads TGCAGCATCAGCCAGGGGGCGGTCTATGGCTACACCTTC. Protein: CSISQGAVYGYTF.

This chain joins TRBV7-9 and TRBJ2-2; tentative D call: TRBD1 (5 bases). Germline-derived CDR1 and CDR2 are SEHNR and FQNEAQ (reference sequence). CDR3 length equals 15 residues. V was cut by 2 bases and J by 1 base, with 8 bases left in between. This CDR3 is CASSLFQGNTGELFF. DNA of the CDR3: TGTGCCAGCAGCTTATTCCAGGGGAACACCGGGGAGCTGTTTTTT.

J is TRBJ2-7 and V is TRBV28; D perhaps matches TRBD1 (6 bases). The CDR3 covers 12 residues. In germline, CDR1 is MDHEN, CDR2 SYDVKM. Trimming removed 6 bases at V and 5 bases at J, with 11 bases between. In nucleotides, the CDR3 is TGTGCCAGCAGAGGGGGATACGACGAGCAGTACTTC. It yields the protein CASRGGYDEQYF.

J is TRBJ2-5 and V is TRBV18, with D possibly being TRBD1 or TRBD2 (6 bases each). CDR3 length: 14 residues. Trimming removed 4 bases at V and 5 bases at J, with 14 bases between. In germline, CDR1 is KGHSH, CDR2 LQKENI. The CDR3 spells CASSLIAGGETQYF. The DNA of the CDR3 is TGTGCCAGCTCACTAATCGCCGGGGGCGAGACCCAGTACTTC.

The chain has TRBV9 and TRBJ2-1; 7 bases map to TRBD2. This CDR3 is 15 amino acids long. Germline V gene sequence: CDR1 SGDLS, CDR2 YYNGEE. The V gene end was trimmed by 3 bases and the J gene end by 10 bases; junction bases not matched to a gene: 13. CDR3 bases: TGTGCCAGCAGCGGGGGGGGACCAGGTCTAGGCGAGCAGTTCTTC. This sequence encodes CASSGGGPGLGEQFF.

CDR3 sequence (DNA): TGTGCCAGCTCACCAGGAGGGCCAGGGGAGTCCTACGAGCAGTACTTC. Its protein is CASSPGGPGESYEQYF. V is TRBV18 and J is TRBJ2-7; perhaps D is TRBD1 or TRBD2 (6 bases each). Between the trimmed V and J ends, which lost 2 bases and 1 base, there was a span of 15 bases. Looked up from germline, CDR1 is KGHSH and CDR2 is LQKENI. This CDR3 has 16 residues.

The chain joins TRBV6-5 to TRBJ2-4; TRBD1 matches at 8 bases. This CDR3 spans 14 amino acids. The germline V gene has CDR1 MNHEY and CDR2 SVGAGI. J lost 7 bases, V lost 6 bases, and 8 bases had no gene match. CDR3 protein: CASRSDRGLNIQYF. CDR3 nucleotides: TGTGCCAGCAGATCCGACAGGGGCTTGAACATTCAGTACTTC.

This clone was seen a handful of times. V is TRBV6-5 and J is TRBJ1-6, with a possible D match to TRBD1 (5 bases). The V and J ends lost 2 bases and 10 bases respectively, with 6 bases between them. Germline V lookup: CDR1 MNHEY, CDR2 SVGAGI. The CDR3 sequence is 12 residues long. CDR3 residues: CASSYRGSPLHF. The DNA for the CDR3 is TGTGCCAGCAGTTACAGGGGATCACCCCTCCACTTT.

The CDR3 spells CASSHGSNQPQHF. The DNA of the CDR3 is TGTGCCAGCAGCCATGGGTCTAATCAGCCCCAGCATTTT. V is TRBV7-2 and J is TRBJ1-5; D call uncertain. Per germline, CDR1 SGHTA and CDR2 FQGNSA. The CDR3 totals 13 residues. Trimming removed 5 bases from V and 4 bases from J, with 9 bases in between.

The chain uses TRBV5-1 and TRBJ2-5; tentatively, D is TRBD1 (5 bases). The CDR3 is made up of 15 amino acids. The V end was cut by 2 bases, the J end by 0 bases, with 11 bases between. Germline values: CDR1 SGHRS, CDR2 YFSETQ. The DNA of the CDR3 is TGCGCCAGCAGCTTATTGCAGGGAAACCAAGAGACCCAGTACTTC. This encodes CASSLLQGNQETQYF.

The chain has TRBV5-4 and TRBJ2-5; D is unresolved. The CDR3 consists of 13 residues. Germline V gene lookup returns CDR1 SGHNT and CDR2 YYREEE (reference sequence). V shed 5 bases and J shed 0 bases, with 8 bases lying between them. CDR3 coding DNA: TGTGCCAGCAGTACACGGAACCAAGAGACCCAGTACTTC. It is translated as CASSTRNQETQYF.

This clone turned up a few times. The V gene is TRBV4-1, the J gene TRBJ2-7; possible D gene TRBD1, 5 bases. V gave up 0 bases and J gave up 0 bases, with 6 bases separating them. CDR1 is MGHRA and CDR2 is YSYEKL in the germline V gene. This CDR3 region has 14 residues. CDR3: CASSQDQGSYEQYF. In DNA form, the CDR3 reads TGCGCCAGCAGCCAAGACCAGGGCTCCTACGAGCAGTACTTC.

The V call is TRBV4-3, the J call TRBJ2-1; D possibly matches TRBD1 or TRBD2 (5 bases each). Trimming pared 2 bases from V and 0 bases from J, leaving 11 bases between. The CDR3 runs 16 residues. In germline, CDR1 is LGHNA, CDR2 YSLEER. CDR3 in amino acids: CASSQWGGGSYNEQFF. The CDR3 nucleotides read TGCGCCAGCAGCCAATGGGGTGGGGGCTCCTACAATGAGCAGTTCTTC.

V usage is TRBV12-5 and J usage is TRBJ2-3, with 9 bases aligning to TRBD1. V shed 1 base and J 4 bases; nucleotides not matched to a gene: 3. CDR1 LGHNT and CDR2 FRNRAP come from the germline V gene. This CDR3 contains 15 residues. In DNA, the CDR3 is TGTGCTAGTGGTTTGGGGGACAGGGCACCAGATACGCAGTATTTT. Amino acids: CASGLGDRAPDTQYF.

The V call is TRBV19, the J call TRBJ1-4; TRBD1 agrees at 8 bases. The junction had 12 bases not matched to a gene; V was cut back by 6 bases and J by 6 bases. The CDR3 contains 16 residues. Germline V gene data show CDR1 as LNHDA and CDR2 as SQIVND (reference sequence). CDR3 sequence reads: CASRRRATGEDEKLFF. The CDR3 nucleotides are TGTGCCAGTAGACGGAGGGCGACAGGGGAGGATGAAAAACTGTTTTTT.

The rearrangement joins TRBV18 to TRBJ2-7; D is possibly TRBD2 (5 bases). The CDR3 is 16 amino acids. The germline CDR1 and CDR2 sequences are KGHSH and LQKENI. Trimming removed 1 base at V and 3 bases at J, with 16 bases between. The CDR3 bases are TGTGCCAGCTCACCACTAGCGTTGGGCACGGACTACGAGCAGTACTTC. Translated, it gives CASSPLALGTDYEQYF.

This clone was recorded only once. V and J are TRBV9 and TRBJ2-4; a possible D gene is TRBD2 (5 bases). V lost 0 bases, J lost 8 bases, and 9 bases lay in between. Germline V gene data show CDR1 as SGDLS and CDR2 as YYNGEE. The CDR3 consists of 13 residues. CDR3 amino acids: CASSVGGSDIQYF. The CDR3 region has the DNA TGTGCCAGCAGCGTAGGTGGGAGTGACATTCAGTACTTC.

The chain is built from TRBV6-6 and TRBJ1-2; D may be TRBD1 (6 bases). The CDR3 loop spans 16 amino acids. V lost 2 bases and J lost 2, with 15 bases in between. In germline, CDR1 is MNHNY, CDR2 SVGAGI (reference sequence). CDR3 in DNA: TGTGCCAGCAGTTACGACCGATTGGGACAAAACTATGGCTACACCTTC. Its translation is CASSYDRLGQNYGYTF.

V and J are TRBV5-1 and TRBJ2-5; weak D call: TRBD2 (6 bases). Trimming took 1 base from V and 4 from J, leaving 17 bases between them. Germline CDR1 SGHRS, CDR2 YFSETQ. The CDR3 is 16 amino acids. The CDR3 DNA follows: TGCGCCAGCAGCTTGAACCCAACGGGGGTGGGAGAGACCCAGTACTTC. Protein: CASSLNPTGVGETQYF.

V gene TRBV7-3 combines with J gene TRBJ1-5; D is unresolved. Germline lookup yields CDR1 SGHTA and CDR2 FQGTGA. Trimming stripped 4 bases from V and 6 bases from J, with 10 bases between. This CDR3 has 13 residues. This CDR3 reads CASSWGAGQPQHF. CDR3 nucleotides: TGTGCCAGCAGCTGGGGTGCGGGTCAGCCCCAGCATTTT. Together with reference TRBV7-3 and TRBJ1-5, the CDR3 gives the full variable domain: GAGVSQTPSNKVTEKGKYVELRCDPISGHTALYWYRQSLGQGPEFLIYFQGTGAADDSGLPNDRFFAVRPEGSVSTLKIQRTERGDSAVYLCASSWGAGQPQHFGDGTRLSIL.

V is TRBV11-3 and J is TRBJ1-1; D not certain. The germline gives CDR1 SGHNT, CDR2 YENEEA. CDR3 length: 13 amino acids. V was cut by 2 bases and J by 3 bases, with 7 bases left in between. The CDR3 bases are TGTGCCAGCAGCTTATTCCGGGACACTGAAGCTTTCTTT. Translated, it gives CASSLFRDTEAFF.

The chain links TRBV2 to TRBJ1-4; D may be TRBD1 (6 bases). The CDR3 has 13 residues. Trimming removed 7 bases at V and 5 bases at J, with 11 bases between. The germline V gene encodes CDR1 SNHLY and CDR2 FYNNEI. CDR3 sequence: CASKGTWNEKLFF. CDR3 bases: TGTGCCAGCAAAGGGACATGGAATGAAAAACTGTTTTTT.

V and J are TRBV28 and TRBJ2-7; D uncertain. V lost 4 bases to trimming and J lost 4 bases, with 5 bases between them. The CDR3 runs to 11 residues. CDR1 and CDR2 (germline): MDHEN, SYDVKM. The CDR3 nucleotides read TGTGCCAGCAGTTCCGAGTACGAGCAGTACTTC. Amino acid sequence: CASSSEYEQYF.

V gene TRBV4-1 combines with J gene TRBJ2-3, with D possibly being TRBD2 (5 bases). The germline CDR1 and CDR2 sequences are MGHRA and YSYEKL. This CDR3 is built from 15 residues. The V end lost 1 base, the J end lost 3 bases, and 11 bases lay between the germline ends. In DNA form, the CDR3 reads TGCGCCAGCAGCCAAGGAATGACGGGAACAGATACGCAGTATTTT. Protein product: CASSQGMTGTDTQYF.

This chain connects TRBV28 to TRBJ2-6; perhaps TRBD1 as D (6 bases). Trimming took 6 bases from V and 2 from J, leaving 11 bases between them. This CDR3 region has 15 residues. Per germline, CDR1 MDHEN and CDR2 SYDVKM. The CDR3 spells CASSQYRAGANVLTF. DNA for the CDR3: TGTGCCAGCAGCCAATACAGGGCTGGGGCCAACGTCCTGACTTTC.

The chain is built from TRBV6-6 and TRBJ2-2, with 11 bases aligning to TRBD2. CDR1 and CDR2 (germline): MNHNY, SVGAGI (reference sequence). CDR3 length: 16 amino acids. The J segment lost 8 bases and the V segment lost 5 bases, leaving 10 bases of the junction unmatched. CDR3 loop: CASSPRASGGRGELFF. Written as DNA, the CDR3 is TGTGCCAGCAGTCCCCGGGCTAGCGGGGGGCGTGGGGAGCTGTTTTTT.

V gene TRBV7-9 combines with J gene TRBJ1-1, with D tentatively TRBD1 (6 bases). Deletions cut 6 bases from V and 3 bases from J, with 14 bases between. The CDR3 has 14 amino acids. Germline V CDR1 and CDR2: SEHNR, FQNEAQ (reference sequence). In nucleotides, the CDR3 is TGTGCCAGCAGGCCCCCGGGACAACACACTGAAGCTTTCTTT. Residues: CASRPPGQHTEAFF.

The genes are TRBV18 and TRBJ1-5, with D hard to call. Germline V gene sequence: CDR1 KGHSH, CDR2 LQKENI. The CDR3 has 14 amino acids. The ends were cut back, 6 bases at V and 3 bases at J, with 12 bases in the middle. The CDR3 nucleotides are TGTGCCAGCTCCGGACGGGGATACAATCAGCCCCAGCATTTT. Its translation: CASSGRGYNQPQHF.

The chain links TRBV5-5 to TRBJ2-4, with D perhaps TRBD1 (5 bases). The CDR3 sequence is 15 residues long. Trimming stripped 6 bases from V and 0 bases from J, with 13 bases between. Germline CDR1 SGHKS, CDR2 YYEKEE (reference sequence). This CDR3 is CASIEMTEAKNIQYF. The DNA of the CDR3 is TGTGCCAGCATCGAAATGACAGAAGCCAAAAACATTCAGTACTTC.